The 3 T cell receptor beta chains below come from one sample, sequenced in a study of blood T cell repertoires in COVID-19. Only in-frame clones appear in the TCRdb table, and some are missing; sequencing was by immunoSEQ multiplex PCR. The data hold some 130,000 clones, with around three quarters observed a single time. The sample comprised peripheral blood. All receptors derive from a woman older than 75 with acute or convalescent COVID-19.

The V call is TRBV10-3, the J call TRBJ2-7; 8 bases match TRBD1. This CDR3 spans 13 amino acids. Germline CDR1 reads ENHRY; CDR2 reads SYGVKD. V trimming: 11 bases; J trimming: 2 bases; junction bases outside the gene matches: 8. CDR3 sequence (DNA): TGTGCCGCACACCCGGACAGGGCCTACGAGCAGTACTTC. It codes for CAAHPDRAYEQYF.

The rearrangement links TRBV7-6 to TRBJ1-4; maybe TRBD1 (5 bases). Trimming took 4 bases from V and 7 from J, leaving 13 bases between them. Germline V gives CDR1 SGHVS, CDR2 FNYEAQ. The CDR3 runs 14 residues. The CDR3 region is CASSWQGPGEKLFF. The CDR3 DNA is TGTGCCAGCAGCTGGCAGGGCCCTGGTGAAAAACTGTTTTTT.

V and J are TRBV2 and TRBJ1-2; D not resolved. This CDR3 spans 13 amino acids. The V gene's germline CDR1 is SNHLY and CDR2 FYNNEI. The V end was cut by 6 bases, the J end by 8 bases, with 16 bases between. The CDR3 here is CASRAGVFEGYTF. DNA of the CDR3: TGTGCCAGCAGGGCAGGCGTCTTCGAAGGCTACACCTTC.